The 6 T cell receptor beta chains given below trace back to one sample, sequenced in a study of Graves' ophthalmopathy and Graves' hyperthyroidism. Scientists amplified the TCR beta CDR3 regions from RNA transcripts. RT-PCR was first run with HTBI primers, then multiplex PCR in a second round. From the multiplex PCR reads, TCRdb called clonotypes with MiXCR, one entry per CDR3 protein. The sample consists of about 220,000 distinct CDR3 sequences, 20% to 25% of them appearing once. Sequenced sample: peripheral blood. The origin of the receptors is a woman aged 50 to 60 with Graves' ophthalmopathy.

In its sample, this clonotype was seen many times. CDR3: CACQGGRHTEAFF. The CDR3 DNA reads as TGTGCCTGCCAAGGGGGGCGACACACTGAAGCTTTCTTT. V gene TRBV30 combines with J gene TRBJ1-1; D is possibly TRBD1 (6 bases). Trimming took 6 bases from V and 3 from J, leaving 14 bases between them. From germline, CDR1 is GTSNPN and CDR2 SVGIG (reference sequence). There are 13 residues in the CDR3.

The chain employs TRBV7-2 and TRBJ2-7; 8 bases line up with TRBD2. The CDR3 totals 15 residues. V lost 3 bases and J lost 3; bases outside the gene matches: 7. Germline V gene lookup returns CDR1 SGHTA and CDR2 FQGNSA. As DNA, the CDR3 is TGTGCCAGCAGCTTCTGGGACGGGGGGGTCTACGAGCAGTACTTC. This gives the protein CASSFWDGGVYEQYF.

This clonotype was detected ten times or more. This chain uses TRBV24-1 with TRBJ2-7, with TRBD2 matching over 8 bases. Germline V gene lookup returns CDR1 KGHDR and CDR2 SFDVKD. The CDR3 length is 15 residues. Trimming cost V 2 bases and J 3 bases; bases outside gene matches: 5. The chain's CDR3 is CATSDSGGAYYEQYF. CDR3 DNA sequence: TGTGCCACCAGTGATTCGGGAGGGGCCTACTACGAGCAGTACTTC.

This sequence joins TRBV6-1 and TRBJ2-5; possibly TRBD2 for D (7 bases). The germline CDR1 and CDR2 sequences are MNHNS and SASEGT. This CDR3 is 16 amino acids long. Trimming pared 2 bases from V and 5 bases from J, leaving 18 bases between. CDR3 sequence: CASSEIAGAAPETQYF. CDR3 sequence (DNA): TGTGCCAGCAGTGAAATCGCGGGGGCGGCCCCGGAGACCCAGTACTTC.

This clonotype has just a few counts. The V call is TRBV6-1, the J call TRBJ1-1; D gene ambiguous. Germline lookup yields CDR1 MNHNS and CDR2 SASEGT. The ends were cut back, 7 bases at V and 10 bases at J, with 19 bases in the middle. The CDR3 consists of 13 residues. CDR3 sequence: CASTPYGEVAAFF. CDR3 coding DNA: TGTGCCAGCACGCCCTACGGGGAAGTGGCAGCTTTCTTT.

The chain links TRBV18 to TRBJ2-2; D may be TRBD2 (6 bases). Germline CDR1 and CDR2: KGHSH and LQKENI. Trimming cost V 0 bases and J 2 bases, with 10 bases left between them. The CDR3 contains 16 residues. CDR3 in amino acids: CASSPPNGRNTGELFF. CDR3 sequence (DNA): TGTGCCAGCTCACCACCTAACGGGAGAAACACCGGGGAGCTGTTTTTT.